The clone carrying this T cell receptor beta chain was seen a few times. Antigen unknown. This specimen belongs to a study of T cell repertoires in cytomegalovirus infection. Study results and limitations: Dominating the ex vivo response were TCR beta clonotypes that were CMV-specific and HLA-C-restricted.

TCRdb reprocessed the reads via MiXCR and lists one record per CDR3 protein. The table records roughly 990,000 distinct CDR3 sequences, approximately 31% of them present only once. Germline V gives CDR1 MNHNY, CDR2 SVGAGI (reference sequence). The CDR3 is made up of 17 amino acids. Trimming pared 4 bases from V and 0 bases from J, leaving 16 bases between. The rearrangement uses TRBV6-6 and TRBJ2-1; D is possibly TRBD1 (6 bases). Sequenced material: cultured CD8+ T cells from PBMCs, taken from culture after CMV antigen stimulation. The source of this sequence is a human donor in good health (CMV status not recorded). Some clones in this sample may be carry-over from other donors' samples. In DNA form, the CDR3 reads TGTGCCAGCAGTTCCGCCGGGACAACGAGCTCCTACAATGAGCAGTTCTTC. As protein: CASSSAGTTSSYNEQFF.